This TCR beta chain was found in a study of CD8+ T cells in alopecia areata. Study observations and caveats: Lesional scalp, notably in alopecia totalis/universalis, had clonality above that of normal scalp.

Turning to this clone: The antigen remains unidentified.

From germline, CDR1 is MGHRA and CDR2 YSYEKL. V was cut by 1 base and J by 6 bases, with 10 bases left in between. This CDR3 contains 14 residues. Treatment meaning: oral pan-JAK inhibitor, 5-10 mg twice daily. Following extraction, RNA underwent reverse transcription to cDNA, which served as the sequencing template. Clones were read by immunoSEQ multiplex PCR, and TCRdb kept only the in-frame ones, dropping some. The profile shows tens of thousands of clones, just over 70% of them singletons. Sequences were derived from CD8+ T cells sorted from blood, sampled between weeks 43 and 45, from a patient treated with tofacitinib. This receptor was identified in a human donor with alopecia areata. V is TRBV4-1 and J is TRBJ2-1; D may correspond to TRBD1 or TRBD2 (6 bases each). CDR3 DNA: TGCGCCAGCAGCCAAGTAGGAGGGGGCAATGAGCAGTTCTTC. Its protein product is CASSQVGGGNEQFF.